The present entry profiles one T cell receptor (beta chain) with its context. Its antigen is currently unknown. Deletions cut 0 bases from V and 4 bases from J, with 11 bases between. Germline V gives CDR1 MGHRA, CDR2 YSYEKL. The CDR3 loop spans 15 amino acids. The sample is drawn from a study of T cell responses to AZD1222 COVID-19 vaccine. Profiling relied on immunoSEQ multiplex PCR, and the TCRdb table lists in-frame clones only, not all of them. The sample lists about 260,000 clones, 85% to 95% occurring once. Regarding the study as a whole: Vaccine-related CD4 TCRs covered spike, predominating at 160-218 and 743-854. Researchers took repertoire samples only after the peak T cell response had come. Breadth and depth of Spike-specific TCRs rose after two AZD1222 doses. Baseline testing showed seropositivity in only a handful of AZD1222 recipients.

The chain joins TRBV4-1 to TRBJ2-3, with D possibly being TRBD2 (6 bases). Material: peripheral blood, obtained on day 0 of AZD1222 vaccination. This receptor was identified in an adult in good health. The CDR3 reads CASSQDGGGSDTQYF. The DNA of the CDR3 is TGCGCCAGCAGCCAAGATGGAGGAGGGTCAGATACGCAGTATTTT.